Each of the 20 T cell receptor beta chains below was sequenced from the same sample in a study of blood T cell repertoires in COVID-19. This table comes from immunoSEQ multiplex PCR, and its TCRdb copy is limited to in-frame clones, with some not included. The data show around 120,000 clones, with 80% seen just once and 1.5% to 2% held by the top ten. Sequencing was done on a sample of peripheral blood. These receptors were collected from a man aged 70-80 years with acute or convalescent COVID-19.

This chain uses TRBV19 with TRBJ1-6, with unresolved D. Trimming stripped 1 base from V and 7 bases from J, with 14 bases between. This CDR3 is 16 amino acids long. CDR1 LNHDA and CDR2 SQIVND come from the germline V gene (reference sequence). In nucleotides, the CDR3 is TGTGCCAGTAGTATAGTTCGGGGAGCCGGGAATTCACCCCTCCACTTT. Its translation is CASSIVRGAGNSPLHF.

As concerns this clone: Its ends do not fully match the called genes, so a read error is possible. The chain employs TRBV14 and TRBJ1-6; D possibly corresponds to TRBD1 (5 bases). CDR1 SGHDN and CDR2 FVKESK come from the germline V gene. This CDR3 is 18 amino acids long. CDR3 region: CTSSQEPRQLGYNSPLHF. DNA of the CDR3: TGTACCAGCAGCCAAGAGCCCCGACAGTTAGGCTATAATTCACCCCTCCACTTT.

The chain joins TRBV7-9 to TRBJ1-1; 7 bases are a match to TRBD1. The V and J ends lost 8 bases and 5 bases, in that order; junction bases with no gene match: 8. From germline, CDR1 is SEHNR and CDR2 FQNEAQ (reference sequence). This CDR3 is 13 amino acids long. CDR3 in DNA: TGTGCCAGCGCATCAGGGGGATGGACTGAAGCTTTCTTT. Amino acid sequence: CASASGGWTEAFF.

V is TRBV5-5 and J is TRBJ2-1; TRBD2 aligns across 7 bases. The CDR3 is made up of 17 amino acids. V dropped 0 bases and J dropped 8; count of bases not matched to a gene: 14. The V gene's germline CDR1 is SGHKS and CDR2 YYEKEE (reference sequence). The DNA of the CDR3 is TGTGCCAGCAGCTTGGTTGTTTCTAGCGGCGTCCCTCATGAGCAGTTCTTC. As protein: CASSLVVSSGVPHEQFF.

This clone was seen just once. V usage is TRBV13 and J usage is TRBJ2-1, with 10 nucleotides matching TRBD2. This CDR3 region has 16 residues. Germline V gene data show CDR1 as PRHDT and CDR2 as FYEKMQ (reference sequence). Trimming cost V 4 bases and J 8 bases; bases outside gene matches: 11. CDR3 DNA: TGTGCCAGCAGCTCCCCCGGGGTAGCGGGGGGCCATGAGCAGTTCTTC. It translates to CASSSPGVAGGHEQFF.

This clone came up once. This rearrangement joins TRBV2 to TRBJ1-1; D gene ambiguous. Trimming removed 3 bases from V and 2 bases from J, with 7 bases in between. This CDR3 has 13 amino acids. CDR1 is SNHLY and CDR2 is FYNNEI in the germline V gene. In nucleotides, the CDR3 is TGTGCCAGCAGTGAGGAGAGAAACACTGAAGCTTTCTTT. Translated: CASSEERNTEAFF.

This clone was seen once. This rearrangement joins TRBV11-3 to TRBJ1-2; D might be TRBD1 (6 bases). The ends were cut back, 5 bases at V and 4 bases at J, with 20 bases in the middle. The CDR3 extends over 16 amino acids. CDR1 and CDR2 (germline): SGHNT, YENEEA. CDR3 nucleotides: TGTGCCAGCAGCCCCCCCGTTCGGGGGGCGGGCTATGGCTACACCTTC. Protein product: CASSPPVRGAGYGYTF.

The chain is built from TRBV10-3 and TRBJ1-2, with 10 bases fitting TRBD1. V shed 6 bases, J shed 7 bases, and the junction held 8 bases outside the gene matches. CDR3 size: 14 residues. CDR1 is ENHRY, CDR2 SYGVKD, per germline. CDR3 bases: TGTGCCATCAGCCCGGGAGGGACAGGGGTTGGCTACACCTTC. It codes for CAISPGGTGVGYTF.

The chain links TRBV10-3 to TRBJ1-1; 9 nucleotides agree with TRBD1. The V gene's germline CDR1 is ENHRY and CDR2 SYGVKD. V was clipped by 10 bases and J by 8 bases; unmatched bases: 11. The CDR3 spans 13 residues. The CDR3 bases are TGTGCCACCCGACAGGGGGGCAGCAGGGAAGCTTTCTTT. Translating it yields CATRQGGSREAFF.

The rearrangement links TRBV11-2 to TRBJ2-5; a possible D gene is TRBD1 (6 bases). This CDR3 region has 16 residues. Looked up from germline, CDR1 is SGHAT and CDR2 is FQNNGV. V was trimmed by 6 bases and J by 0 bases, leaving 17 bases between them. In nucleotides, the CDR3 is TGTGCCAGCAGAGTTGCAGGGGTGTCGTACCAAGAGACCCAGTACTTC. This translates into CASRVAGVSYQETQYF.

This chain links TRBV7-9 with TRBJ2-5; 10 positions agree with TRBD1. V shed 1 base and J 2 bases; nucleotides not matched to a gene: 4. CDR3 length: 16 residues. Germline CDR1 is SEHNR and CDR2 is FQNEAQ (reference sequence). CDR3 protein: CASSLVTGGVQETQYF. Here the CDR3 DNA reads TGTGCCAGCAGCTTAGTGACAGGGGGCGTACAAGAGACCCAGTACTTC.

The chain joins TRBV6-5 to TRBJ2-3; D is perhaps TRBD1 (6 bases). The germline V and J ends were trimmed by 7 bases and 2 bases, with 13 bases remaining between them. Germline V gives CDR1 MNHEY, CDR2 SVGAGI. The CDR3 runs to 14 residues. The CDR3: CASKIDRNTDTQYF. The DNA for the CDR3 is TGTGCCAGCAAGATAGACAGGAACACAGATACGCAGTATTTT.

V usage is TRBV3-1 (or the pseudogene TRBV3-2) and J usage is TRBJ1-1; D gene uncertain. The CDR3 is 13 residues long. Germline lookup yields CDR1 LGHDT and CDR2 YNNKEL (reference sequence). V shed 4 bases and J shed 6 bases, with 12 bases lying between them. The CDR3 DNA sequence: TGTGCCAGCAGCCCGCACGGGCGGGCTGAAGCTTTCTTT. Translating it yields CASSPHGRAEAFF.

CDR3 residues: CSAWDSYREYF. As DNA, the CDR3 is TGCAGTGCTTGGGACTCCTACCGGGAGTACTTC. This chain joins TRBV20-1 and TRBJ2-7; the D gene is possibly TRBD2 (6 bases). V lost 5 bases and J 11 bases, leaving 16 bases between the germline ends. Germline loops: CDR1 DFQATT, CDR2 SNEGSKA (reference sequence). The CDR3 has 11 residues.

The chain links TRBV6-5 to TRBJ1-2; 8 nucleotides match TRBD1. Germline V CDR1 and CDR2: MNHEY, SVGAGI. The CDR3 is made up of 13 amino acids. Losses at the gene ends were 6 bases for V and 8 bases for J; bases not matched to a gene: 8. The CDR3 DNA sequence: TGTGCCAGCAGGCTCGGACAGGGTTTAGGCTACACCTTC. As protein: CASRLGQGLGYTF.

The chain couples TRBV7-8 to TRBJ2-2; no clear D. The CDR3 contains 14 residues. Germline V gene sequence: CDR1 SGHVS, CDR2 FQNEAQ. V dropped 11 bases and J dropped 0 bases, with 13 bases sitting between them. The CDR3 coding sequence is TGTGCCGGCCGCCGGCAGGCGAACACCGGGGAGCTGTTTTTT. Residues: CAGRRQANTGELFF.

V is TRBV9 and J is TRBJ2-3; TRBD1 matches 7 bases. The germline CDR1 and CDR2 sequences are SGDLS and YYNGEE. Unmatched junction bases numbered 9, after V lost 4 bases and J lost 4 bases. CDR3 length: 15 residues. The CDR3: CASSPRQGPADTQYF. The CDR3, as DNA: TGTGCCAGCAGCCCCAGACAGGGCCCGGCAGATACGCAGTATTTT.

The chain employs TRBV3-1 (or the pseudogene TRBV3-2) and TRBJ2-2; the D is unclear. The CDR3 runs 15 residues. The V gene lost 4 bases and the J gene lost 1 base, with 10 bases spanning the gap. From germline, CDR1 is LGHDT and CDR2 YNNKEL (reference sequence). CDR3 bases: TGTGCCAGCAGCCTCTCTGCGGTGAACACCGGGGAGCTGTTTTTT. Amino acids: CASSLSAVNTGELFF.

The CDR3 sequence: CASSRQGASTEAFF. The CDR3 nucleotides are TGTGCCAGCAGTCGACAGGGGGCGAGTACTGAAGCTTTCTTT. V usage is TRBV6-4 and J usage is TRBJ1-1; TRBD1 matches 10 bases. J lost 5 bases, V lost 5 bases, and 5 bases had no gene match. CDR3 length: 14 residues. Germline V lookup: CDR1 MRHNA, CDR2 SNTAGT.

This clone was observed a handful of times. V gene TRBV19 combines with J gene TRBJ2-1; TRBD2 might be the D (6 bases). Germline CDR1 is LNHDA and CDR2 is SQIVND (reference sequence). The ends were cut back, 5 bases at V and 8 bases at J, with 16 bases in the middle. The CDR3 contains 14 residues. The CDR3 DNA reads as TGTGCCAGTAGTTCAACGGGCGGGATGGATGAGCAGTTCTTC. Translating gives CASSSTGGMDEQFF. Combining the CDR3 with reference TRBV19 and TRBJ2-1 gives the whole variable domain DGGITQSPKYLFRKEGQNVTLSCEQNLNHDAMYWYRQDPGQGLRLIYYSQIVNDFQKGDIAEGYSVSREKKESFPLTVTSAQKNPTAFYLCASSSTGGMDEQFFGPGTRLTVL.